This record looks at one T cell receptor beta chain sequence and its context. This record belongs to a study of blood T cell repertoires in COVID-19. Overall study context: Spain, Italy and the United States supplied samples that represented acute and convalescent COVID-19. Sources were T cells, B-cell-depleted T cells, or PBMCs; the material itself was cDNA or gDNA.

Authors' analysis steps: For nucleated cells, counts were estimated from reference gene primer amplification. Assay used: immunoSEQ multiplex PCR; TCRdb lists only in-frame clones, some missing. That table is the source of V, J and clone size, and D and trimming were worked out from the DNA. The sample has approximately 89,000 clones; more than 70% are singletons. Unmatched junction bases numbered 3, after V lost 1 base and J lost 6 bases. Germline V CDR1 and CDR2: SEHNR, FQNEAQ (reference sequence). This CDR3 region has 14 residues. This sequence originates from a woman in her 70s with acute or convalescent COVID-19. The rearrangement joins TRBV7-9 to TRBJ1-2; 9 positions match TRBD1. Material: peripheral blood. CDR3 sequence reads: CASSLGTGVNGYTF. The CDR3 DNA reads TGTGCCAGCAGCTTAGGGACAGGGGTTAATGGCTACACCTTC.